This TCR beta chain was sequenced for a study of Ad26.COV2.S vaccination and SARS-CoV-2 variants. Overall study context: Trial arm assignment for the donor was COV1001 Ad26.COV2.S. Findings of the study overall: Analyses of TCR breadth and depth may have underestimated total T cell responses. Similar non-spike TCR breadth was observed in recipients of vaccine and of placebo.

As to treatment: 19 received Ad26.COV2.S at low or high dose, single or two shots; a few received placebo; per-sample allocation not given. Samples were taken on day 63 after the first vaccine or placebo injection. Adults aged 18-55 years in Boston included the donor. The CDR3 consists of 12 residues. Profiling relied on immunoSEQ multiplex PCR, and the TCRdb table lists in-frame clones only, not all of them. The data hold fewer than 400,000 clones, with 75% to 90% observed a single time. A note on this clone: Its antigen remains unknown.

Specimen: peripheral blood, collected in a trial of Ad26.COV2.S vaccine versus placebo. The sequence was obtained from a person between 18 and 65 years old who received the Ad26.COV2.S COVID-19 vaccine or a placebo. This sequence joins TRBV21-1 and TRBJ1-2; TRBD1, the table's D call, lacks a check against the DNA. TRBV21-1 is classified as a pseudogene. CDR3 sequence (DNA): TGTGCCAGCAGCAATCTCAGGTATGGCTACACCTTC. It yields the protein CASSNLRYGYTF.